This TCR beta chain appears in the sequencing data of a study of cytomegalovirus exposure and HLA in healthy donors. Trimming at V came to 2 bases and at J to 0 bases, leaving 16 bases not matched to a gene. The CDR3 spans 19 residues. From germline, CDR1 is MDHEN and CDR2 SYDVKM. This clone was counted once. PCR primers comprised 60 Vbeta and 13 Jbeta primers. The repertoire was sequenced with immunoSEQ multiplex PCR; TCRdb's copy has only in-frame clones and lacks some. The sample includes fewer than 200,000 clones, roughly 80% seen only once; the top ten take roughly 0.69%. The sequence derives from a woman between 18 and 29 years old in good health and CMV-seronegative. The chain has TRBV28 and TRBJ2-7, with 7 bases identical to TRBD2. The sample taken for sequencing was PBMCs. DNA of the CDR3: TGTGCCAGCAGTTTACCAATCGGGGCTAGCGGACAAAGCTCCTACGAGCAGTACTTC. Its protein product is CASSLPIGASGQSSYEQYF.